These T cell receptor beta chains were read from a single sample in a study of blood T cell repertoires in COVID-19. The table came from immunoSEQ multiplex PCR; TCRdb's copy has only in-frame clones and leaves some out. The sample shows roughly 68,000 clones, over 60% of them seen only once. Sequenced material: peripheral blood. Every receptor here comes from a man aged 55 to 70 with COVID-19, enrolled during active disease. Both conserved end residues are trimmed from each CDR3. A D gene is named only where the DNA matches it firmly.

CDR3 protein	D gene	V gene
ASSFAQGVAGELF	TRBD1	TRBV5-4
ASSSIGGSGPQY	TRBD2	TRBV6-5
ASSQGQGAPNYGYT	TRBD1	TRBV7-9
AWSRGGSYNSPLH	-	TRBV30
ASSTGSHGRANEKLF	-	TRBV5-4
ASRLQGGGNQPQH	-	TRBV28
ASSERHANTGELF	-	TRBV2
ASSETGGDEQY	TRBD1	TRBV2
ASSFFGTQNTDTQY	-	TRBV7-9
ASSADRATDTQY	TRBD1	TRBV5-5
ASSLFRVGTDTQY	-	TRBV7-9
ASSSQGREQY	-	TRBV6-6
ASSPRGDTEAF	TRBD1	TRBV11-3
ASSPRDTGLPKQY	-	TRBV3-1/TRBV3-2